This T cell receptor beta chain was sequenced in a study of beta chain features in type 1 diabetes. The sample holds a few counts of this clone. Its cognate antigen is unknown. The authors reverse transcribed all of the isolated RNA, so sequencing captured expressed TCRB transcripts. Method: immunoSEQ multiplex PCR; TCRdb's copy keeps in-frame clones and lacks some. The sample consists of around 300,000 clones, 8% to 13% of them appearing once. Study outcomes and limitations: It was among patients, rather than healthy donors, that naive, central memory and Treg TCRB repertoires appeared more similar. Type 1 diabetes patients had TCRB CDR3s that were shorter (moderately but significantly so) in all four CD4+ subsets. Still unanswered here is whether HLA type influences TCRB rearrangement.

The V end lost 5 bases, the J end lost 3 bases, and 12 bases lay between the germline ends. CDR3 size: 14 residues. Germline-derived CDR1 and CDR2 are SGHTA and FQGNSA. The chain couples TRBV7-2 to TRBJ2-3, with a tentative D call TRBD2 (5 bases). Sequencing was carried out using naive CD4+ T cells from blood. This receptor was identified in a woman aged 30 to 39 in good health. The CDR3 reads CASSLAGWTDTQYF. CDR3 coding DNA: TGTGCCAGCAGCCTCGCGGGTTGGACAGATACGCAGTATTTT.